This T cell receptor beta chain derives from a study of cytomegalovirus exposure and HLA in healthy donors. Study outcomes and limitations: The sole available immune exposure information was CMV serostatus.

V lost 0 bases to trimming and J lost 0 bases; unmatched junction nucleotides: 3. The germline gives CDR1 MNHEY, CDR2 SMNVEV (reference sequence). The CDR3 spans 17 residues. It was with 60 Vbeta and 13 Jbeta primers that the PCR ran. Measured with immunoSEQ multiplex PCR; TCRdb has only the in-frame clones, and not every one. The table has about 160,000 clones, roughly 82% seen once. In regard to this clone: Antigen unknown.

The chain recombines TRBV27 with TRBJ2-1; 9 bases agree with TRBD2. The TCR was taken from a man over 45 in good health and CMV-seropositive. The sample consisted of PBMCs. CDR3 DNA sequence: TGTGCCAGCAGTTTATCGAGCGGGGGGAGCTCCTACAATGAGCAGTTCTTC. This sequence encodes CASSLSSGGSSYNEQFF.